A single sample is the source of the 22 T cell receptor beta chains below, sequenced in a study of cytomegalovirus exposure and HLA in healthy donors. PCR employed 60 Vbeta and 13 Jbeta primers. The table came from immunoSEQ multiplex PCR; TCRdb's copy has only in-frame clones and leaves some out. The sample carries about 180,000 clones, 84% recorded once. The sample comprised PBMCs. These receptors all stem from a girl between 10 and 17 years old in good health and CMV-seropositive.

V is TRBV2 and J is TRBJ2-2, with 7 bases lining up with TRBD2. V shed 7 bases, J shed 5 bases, and the junction held 7 bases outside the gene matches. CDR1 is SNHLY, CDR2 FYNNEI, per germline. The length of the CDR3 is 14 residues. The CDR3: CASNGGGGTGELFF. The CDR3 bases are TGTGCCAGCAACGGCGGGGGAGGGACCGGGGAGCTGTTTTTT.

The rearrangement links TRBV2 to TRBJ2-3; TRBD2 agrees at 12 bases. CDR1 SNHLY and CDR2 FYNNEI come from the germline V gene. Losses at the gene ends were 5 bases for V and 1 base for J; bases not matched to a gene: 1. The CDR3 is 15 residues long. The CDR3 DNA sequence: TGTGCCAGCAGTTGGACTAGCGGGGGCACAGATACGCAGTATTTT. The encoded protein is CASSWTSGGTDTQYF. The full variable domain, with the rest looked up from reference TRBV2 and TRBJ2-3, is EPEVTQTPSHQVTQMGQEVILRCVPISNHLYFYWYRQILGQKVEFLVSFYNNEISEKSEIFDDQFSVERPDGSNFTLKIRSTKLEDSAMYFCASSWTSGGTDTQYFGPGTRLTVL.

Here the CDR3 reads CASGPFNYGYTF. The CDR3 DNA is TGTGCCAGCGGCCCATTTAACTATGGCTACACCTTC. The genes are TRBV6-1 and TRBJ1-2; D remains unclear. V was shortened by 8 bases and J by 1 base, with 8 bases between the two germline ends. The CDR3 is made up of 12 amino acids. CDR1 is MNHNS and CDR2 is SASEGT in the germline V gene.

The rearrangement links TRBV29-1 to TRBJ1-2, with no clear D. The CDR3 covers 12 residues. From germline, CDR1 is SQVTM and CDR2 ANQGSEA. Trimming took off 2 bases at V and 4 bases at J, with 8 bases between the two ends. In DNA, the CDR3 is TGCAGCGTTGAAACGGGAATCTATGGCTACACCTTC. Amino acid sequence: CSVETGIYGYTF. The entire variable domain, with the rest obtained from reference TRBV29-1 and TRBJ1-2, is as follows: SAVISQKPSRDICQRGTSLTIQCQVDSQVTMMFWYRQQPGQSLTLIATANQGSEATYESGFVIDKFPISRPNLTFSTLTVSNMSPEDSSIYLCSVETGIYGYTFGSGTRLTVV.

This sequence joins TRBV19 and TRBJ2-3; D may be TRBD2 (6 bases). The CDR3 runs to 13 residues. The germline CDR1 and CDR2 sequences are LNHDA and SQIVND (reference sequence). V lost 0 bases, J lost 7 bases, and 8 bases lay in between. CDR3 loop: CASSIDGGYTQYF. The CDR3 nucleotides are TGTGCCAGTAGTATAGATGGGGGGTATACGCAGTATTTT.

J is TRBJ1-1 and V is TRBV6-5; D possibly corresponds to TRBD1 (5 bases). Deletions cut 0 bases from V and 8 bases from J, with 16 bases between. Germline V gives CDR1 MNHEY, CDR2 SVGAGI. The CDR3 has 15 amino acids. Here the CDR3 reads CASSYSGRAFGEAFF. The CDR3 DNA reads TGTGCCAGCAGTTACTCAGGCAGGGCCTTCGGGGAAGCTTTCTTT.

The chain recombines TRBV5-1 with TRBJ2-7, with D possibly TRBD2 on 6 matching bases. CDR1 is SGHRS and CDR2 is YFSETQ in the germline V gene. V was trimmed by 2 bases and J by 3 bases, leaving 15 bases between them. The CDR3 has 15 residues. DNA for the CDR3: TGCGCCAGCAGCTTACAAGGGACTTTAGGCTACGAGCAGTACTTC. The encoded protein is CASSLQGTLGYEQYF.

The chain has TRBV2 and TRBJ1-1, with 10 bases lining up with TRBD1. This CDR3 comprises 14 residues. Germline CDR1 SNHLY, CDR2 FYNNEI. With V trimmed by 5 bases and J by 3 bases, 3 bases remained unmatched. The CDR3 here is CASSKDRGHTEAFF. The DNA for the CDR3 is TGTGCCAGCAGTAAAGACAGGGGGCACACTGAAGCTTTCTTT.

The rearrangement links TRBV5-1 to TRBJ2-7; D possibly corresponds to TRBD1 (6 bases). The CDR3 contains 15 residues. The V and J ends lost 4 bases and 4 bases respectively, with 18 bases between them. Germline CDR1 is SGHRS and CDR2 is YFSETQ. The CDR3 DNA sequence: TGCGCCAGCAGCGGGGGAGCAGGGGTGGTTTACGAGCAGTACTTC. Its protein product is CASSGGAGVVYEQYF.

The V call is TRBV6-6, the J call TRBJ1-1; D gene uncertain. V was shortened by 2 bases and J by 7 bases, with 5 bases between the two germline ends. The CDR3 has 11 residues. CDR1 is MNHNY and CDR2 is SVGAGI in the germline V gene (reference sequence). In nucleotides, the CDR3 is TGTGCCAGCAGTTACCCGGGTGAAGCTTTCTTT. Amino acids: CASSYPGEAFF.

The chain couples TRBV5-8 to TRBJ1-1; TRBD1 might be the D (5 bases). Deletions cut 6 bases from V and 14 bases from J, with 11 bases between. The CDR3 length is 9 residues. Per the germline V gene, CDR1 is SGHTS and CDR2 is YDEGEE. The CDR3 here is CASTVNRFF. The CDR3 DNA reads as TGTGCCAGCACCGTAAACAGGTTCTTT.

The chain carries TRBV2 and TRBJ2-7; TRBD1 matches at 9 bases. CDR3 length: 16 residues. V lost 5 bases, J lost 0 bases, and 8 bases stayed unmatched. CDR1 is SNHLY, CDR2 FYNNEI, per germline. The CDR3 DNA sequence: TGTGCCAGCAGTCTACAGGGGGCGGGGAGCTCCTACGAGCAGTACTTC. This translates into CASSLQGAGSSYEQYF. The full variable domain, its missing parts supplied by reference TRBV2 and TRBJ2-7, is EPEVTQTPSHQVTQMGQEVILRCVPISNHLYFYWYRQILGQKVEFLVSFYNNEISEKSEIFDDQFSVERPDGSNFTLKIRSTKLEDSAMYFCASSLQGAGSSYEQYFGPGTRLTVT.

The V call is TRBV14, the J call TRBJ2-5; maybe TRBD1 (7 bases). Germline CDR1 reads SGHDN; CDR2 reads FVKESK. The CDR3 totals 14 residues. V was clipped by 6 bases and J by 11 bases, with 22 bases between them. In nucleotides, the CDR3 is TGTGCCAGCAGTTCGAGGTTGTCCGGGGGACAGCAGTACTTC. This encodes CASSSRLSGGQQYF.

The chain links TRBV19 to TRBJ1-1, with a tentative D call TRBD1 (5 bases). V was cut by 1 base and J by 2 bases, with 11 bases left in between. CDR3 length equals 15 residues. Germline V CDR1 and CDR2: LNHDA, SQIVND (reference sequence). The CDR3 coding sequence is TGTGCCAGTAGTATAGGACAGACCCTTAACACTGAAGCTTTCTTT. It is translated as CASSIGQTLNTEAFF.

The chain combines TRBV27 with TRBJ2-5, with no clear D. Near its end, the DNA agrees better with TRBJ2-7, so the J call may be wrong. CDR1 is MNHEY and CDR2 is SMNVEV in the germline V gene (reference sequence). This CDR3 spans 13 amino acids. CDR3 sequence: CASSPMTLYEQYF. CDR3 sequence (DNA): TGTGCCAGCAGTCCCATGACACTTTACGAGCAGTACTTC.

The CDR3 DNA sequence: TGTGCCATCAGTGGAGAAGCGGTACCCTACAATGAGCAGTTCTTC. This codes for CAISGEAVPYNEQFF. The J gene is TRBJ2-1, the V gene TRBV10-3; possible D gene TRBD2, 5 bases. Looked up from germline, CDR1 is ENHRY and CDR2 is SYGVKD. The CDR3 totals 15 residues. V lost 4 bases, J lost 2 bases, and 12 bases lay in between.

The CDR3 loop reads CASSLVGREGKLFF. The DNA of the CDR3 is TGTGCCAGCAGCTTAGTGGGCAGGGAAGGAAAACTGTTTTTT. This chain links TRBV11-3 with TRBJ1-4; TRBD1 is a possible D gene (5 bases). This CDR3 is 14 amino acids long. The V gene lost 1 base and the J gene lost 10 bases, with 13 bases spanning the gap. Germline CDR1 and CDR2: SGHNT and YENEEA.

Remarks on this clone: Different DNA sequences within this sample yield the same CDR3. The chain couples TRBV7-3 to TRBJ1-1, with D possibly being TRBD1 (5 bases). Germline lookup yields CDR1 SGHTA and CDR2 FQGTGA. With 5 bases removed from V and 1 base from J, the gap between germline ends came to 8 bases. The CDR3 spans 13 residues. The CDR3 protein is CASSLGENTEAFF. CDR3 DNA: TGTGCCAGCAGCCTAGGGGAGAACACTGAAGCTTTCTTT.

The chain joins TRBV27 to TRBJ1-6; possibly TRBD1 for D (5 bases). The CDR3 has 18 residues. Trimming stripped 6 bases from V and 10 bases from J, with 28 bases between. Per the germline V gene, CDR1 is MNHEY and CDR2 is SMNVEV (reference sequence). The CDR3 DNA reads as TGTGCCAGCAGCTCACGTGAAAGGGGCCGCCTAATGGGGTCACCCCTCCACTTT. Amino acid sequence: CASSSRERGRLMGSPLHF.

V and J are TRBV5-1 and TRBJ1-2; D is ambiguous. Deletions cut 4 bases from V and 6 bases from J, with 16 bases between. The CDR3 runs to 14 residues. Germline V lookup: CDR1 SGHRS, CDR2 YFSETQ. This chain's CDR3 is CASSPGNSPHGYTF. CDR3 bases: TGCGCCAGCAGCCCGGGGAACAGCCCCCATGGCTACACCTTC.

V and J are TRBV13 and TRBJ2-3; TRBD1 is a possible D gene (5 bases). The V gene lost 4 bases and the J gene lost 4 bases, with 9 bases spanning the gap. CDR3 length: 13 amino acids. CDR1 is PRHDT and CDR2 is FYEKMQ in the germline V gene (reference sequence). CDR3 in DNA: TGTGCCAGCAGCTGGGGCCCCCCAGATACGCAGTATTTT. It translates to CASSWGPPDTQYF.

This chain connects TRBV6-4 to TRBJ2-1; D is unclear. Per the germline V gene, CDR1 is MRHNA and CDR2 is SNTAGT. CDR3 length: 15 amino acids. With 2 bases removed from V and 2 bases from J, the gap between germline ends came to 10 bases. The CDR3 nucleotides are TGTGCCAGCAGTGACAGGATAGCAACCTACAATGAGCAGTTCTTC. It translates to CASSDRIATYNEQFF.